The rows below give T cell receptor beta chains drawn from one sample of a study of cytomegalovirus exposure and HLA in healthy donors. Sequencing was performed with immunoSEQ multiplex PCR; in TCRdb, only in-frame clones are kept and a portion is missing. Among about 150,000 clones listed, about 80% were seen once. Sequencing input: PBMCs. Receptors originate from a man between 25 and 39 years old in good health and CMV-seronegative. Both conserved end residues are part of each CDR3. The D gene is left open where the match is weak. Rows may omit the clone size; those that give it use once, few, many or a size class.

16 | . | TRBJ2-2 | TRBD1 | TRBV10-2 | CASKVPGTASTGELFF | TGCGCCAGTAAGGTGCCCGGGACAGCGAGCACCGGGGAGCTGTTTTTT
14 | few | TRBJ2-7 | TRBD1 | TRBV5-1 | CASSWGQEDYEQYF | TGCGCCAGCAGCTGGGGACAGGAAGACTACGAGCAGTACTTC
14 | . | TRBJ1-1 | TRBD1 | TRBV5-6 | CASIRTGMNTEAFF | TGTGCCAGCATCAGGACAGGAATGAACACTGAAGCTTTCTTT
16 | . | TRBJ2-5 | TRBD2 | TRBV7-2 | CASSLVEGLGGETQYF | TGTGCCAGCAGCTTAGTGGAGGGGCTGGGAGGGGAGACCCAGTACTTC
16 | . | TRBJ2-3 | TRBD1 | TRBV19 | CASSMWRDRGSDTQYF | TGTGCCAGTAGTATGTGGCGAGACAGGGGTTCAGATACGCAGTATTTT
13 | once | TRBJ1-6 | . | TRBV5-1 | CASSLSAGSPLHF | TGCGCCAGCAGCTTGTCAGCGGGATCACCCCTCCACTTT
15 | . | TRBJ1-2 | . | TRBV4-1 | CASSQEEDVFGGYTF | TGCGCCAGCAGCCAAGAGGAGGACGTGTTTGGGGGCTACACCTTC
15 | . | TRBJ2-7 | TRBD1 | TRBV28 | CASSSFGTVTYEQYF | TGTGCCAGCAGTAGCTTCGGGACAGTAACCTACGAGCAGTACTTC
14 | . | TRBJ2-5 | . | TRBV5-4 | CASSSTGSQETQYF | TGTGCCAGCAGCAGCACAGGGAGCCAAGAGACCCAGTACTTC
15 | few | TRBJ1-1 | TRBD1 | TRBV7-9 | CASRTGVLRDAEAFF | TGTGCCAGCAGAACAGGGGTTCTACGGGACGCTGAAGCTTTCTTT
17 | . | TRBJ2-5 | TRBD2 | TRBV11-2 | CASSNPGTSGTATSQYF | TGTGCCAGCAGCAACCCCGGGACTAGCGGTACGGCAACGTCCCAGTACTTC
15 | . | TRBJ1-5 | . | TRBV5-1 | CASSLGTPQNQPQHF | TGCGCCAGCAGCCTGGGGACTCCTCAGAATCAGCCCCAGCATTTT
14 | . | TRBJ2-7 | . | TRBV18 | CASSPGQVPYEQYF | TGTGCCAGCTCACCAGGTCAGGTCCCCTACGAGCAGTACTTC
17 | . | TRBJ2-5 | TRBD1 | TRBV18 | CASSPTKGQGARETQYF | TGTGCCAGCTCACCCACCAAGGGACAGGGGGCGAGAGAGACCCAGTACTTC
15 | . | TRBJ2-1 | . | TRBV15 | CATSILVSVTNEQFF | TGTGCCACCAGCATTCTAGTCTCGGTTACCAATGAGCAGTTCTTC
16 | . | TRBJ2-7 | TRBD2 | TRBV19 | CASSTGLAGFKYEQYF | TGTGCCAGTAGTACTGGACTAGCAGGTTTTAAATACGAGCAGTACTTC
14 | few | TRBJ1-1 | . | TRBV19 | CATQYGGGLSEAFF | TGTGCCACCCAATATGGGGGGGGGCTGTCTGAAGCTTTCTTT
12 | . | TRBJ2-7 | TRBD1 | TRBV29-1 | CSVEGQGHEQYF | TGCAGCGTTGAAGGACAGGGCCACGAGCAGTACTTC
15 | . | TRBJ1-2 | . | TRBV6-6 | CASSSRTGRNYGYTF | TGTGCCAGCAGTTCCCGGACTGGAAGGAACTATGGCTACACCTTC
17 | . | TRBJ2-2 | TRBD2 | TRBV19 | CASSGGLAYANTGELFF | TGTGCCAGTAGTGGGGGACTAGCGTACGCGAACACCGGGGAGCTGTTTTTT
13 | . | TRBJ1-1 | TRBD1 | TRBV18 | CASSPGQGAEAFF | TGTGCCAGCTCACCCGGGCAGGGGGCTGAAGCTTTCTTT
15 | . | TRBJ2-2 | . | TRBV7-6 | CASRVSPQNTGELFF | TGTGCCAGCAGAGTTAGCCCGCAAAACACCGGGGAGCTGTTTTTT
13 | . | TRBJ2-5 | . | TRBV7-2 | CASIGGAWETQYF | TGTGCCAGCATTGGGGGGGCTTGGGAGACCCAGTACTTC
15 | . | TRBJ2-2 | . | TRBV27 | CASSLSARETGELFF | TGTGCCAGCAGTTTATCAGCGCGCGAGACCGGGGAGCTGTTTTTT
17 | . | TRBJ2-3 | . | TRBV11-2 | CASSPWGLSSSTDTQYF | TGTGCCAGCAGCCCCTGGGGACTTTCTTCTAGCACAGATACGCAGTATTTT
12 | . | TRBJ2-7 | . | TRBV30 | CAWSSGSYEQYF | TGTGCCTGGAGTAGCGGGTCCTACGAGCAGTACTTC
14 | . | TRBJ2-3 | TRBD2 | TRBV9 | CASSRTSGTDTQYF | TGTGCCAGCAGCAGGACTAGCGGGACAGATACGCAGTATTTT
15 | . | TRBJ1-1 | . | TRBV27 | CASSRDWRENTEAFF | TGTGCCAGCAGTCGTGACTGGAGGGAGAACACTGAAGCTTTCTTT
14 | . | TRBJ1-1 | . | TRBV7-9 | CASSSRDWGTEAFF | TGTGCCAGCAGCTCTAGGGACTGGGGCACTGAAGCTTTCTTT
16 | . | TRBJ2-2 | TRBD2 | TRBV6-5 | CASSSKREENTGELFF | TGTGCCAGCAGTTCGAAGCGGGAGGAGAACACCGGGGAGCTGTTTTTT
13 | . | TRBJ1-1 | TRBD1 | TRBV19 | CASTTGVNTEAFF | TGTGCCAGTACGACAGGGGTGAACACTGAAGCTTTCTTT
12 | few | TRBJ1-2 | . | TRBV28 | CASNFLGRGYTF | TGTGCCAGCAACTTTTTGGGCCGCGGCTACACCTTC
14 | . | TRBJ2-1 | TRBD2 | TRBV6-5 | CASSRLADNNEQFF | TGTGCCAGCAGTAGACTAGCGGATAACAATGAGCAGTTCTTC
15 | once | TRBJ2-5 | TRBD2 | TRBV10-1 | CATSYQASGQETQYF | TGCGCCACGTCGTATCAGGCTAGCGGCCAAGAGACCCAGTACTTC
16 | . | TRBJ2-2 | TRBD2 | TRBV7-7 | CASSPGLAGATGELFF | TGTGCTAGCAGCCCCGGACTAGCGGGAGCCACCGGGGAGCTGTTTTTT
14 | . | TRBJ2-3 | . | TRBV30 | CAWNTGITTDTQYF | TGTGCCTGGAATACGGGAATTACAACAGATACGCAGTATTTT
15 | few | TRBJ1-1 | TRBD1 | TRBV19 | CASSISGTGGTEAFF | TGTGCCAGTAGTATATCCGGGACAGGGGGCACTGAAGCTTTCTTT
15 | . | TRBJ2-1 | . | TRBV27 | CASSPSERTYNEQFF | TGTGCCAGCAGTCCTAGCGAGAGGACCTACAATGAGCAGTTCTTC
14 | . | TRBJ1-4 | . | TRBV18 | CASSLGQGAEKLFF | TGTGCCAGCTCCCTGGGACAAGGCGCCGAAAAACTGTTTTTT
14 | . | TRBJ1-5 | TRBD1 | TRBV2 | CASSGTGLNQPQHF | TGTGCCAGCAGCGGGACAGGGCTCAATCAGCCCCAGCATTTT
13 | . | TRBJ2-5 | . | TRBV25-1 | CVSSAVALETQYF | TGTGTCAGCAGTGCCGTAGCCTTGGAGACCCAGTACTTC
11 | once | TRBJ2-5 | . | TRBV6-5 | CASREKETQYF | TGTGCCAGCAGGGAGAAAGAGACCCAGTACTTC
15 | . | TRBJ2-3 | TRBD1 | TRBV10-3 | CAISGGQGSPDTQYF | TGTGCCATCAGTGGTGGACAGGGCAGCCCAGATACGCAGTATTTT
15 | . | TRBJ2-3 | TRBD1 | TRBV25-1 | CASSDRGVSTDTQYF | TGTGCCAGCAGCGACAGGGGCGTCAGCACAGATACGCAGTATTTT
17 | . | TRBJ2-3 | TRBD2 | TRBV5-6 | CASSLWASGSWADTQYF | TGTGCCAGCAGCTTGTGGGCTAGCGGGAGTTGGGCAGATACGCAGTATTTT
16 | . | TRBJ2-7 | TRBD2 | TRBV4-3 | CASSQVLTSGGSEQYF | TGCGCCAGCAGCCAAGTACTTACATCGGGAGGTAGCGAGCAGTACTTC
14 | . | TRBJ1-1 | . | TRBV19 | CASSIGKGVTEAFF | TGTGCCAGTAGTATCGGCAAAGGGGTCACTGAAGCTTTCTTT
14 | . | TRBJ2-7 | TRBD2 | TRBV9 | CASSVGTSTLKQYF | TGTGCCAGCAGCGTAGGGACTAGTACGCTTAAGCAGTACTTC
10 | . | TRBJ2-7 | . | TRBV11-2 | CASSFLEQYF | TGTGCCAGCAGCTTCCTCGAGCAGTACTTC
13 | . | TRBJ2-7 | . | TRBV30 | CAWSRDNYYEQYF | TGTGCCTGGAGCAGGGACAACTACTACGAGCAGTACTTC
14 | few | TRBJ1-1 | . | TRBV6-5 | CASSYRGISGEAFF | TGTGCCAGCAGTTACCGAGGAATAAGCGGTGAAGCTTTCTTT
16 | . | TRBJ2-7 | . | TRBV14 | CASIIMLKTPLYEQYF | TGTGCCAGCATAATAATGCTTAAGACACCACTCTACGAGCAGTACTTC
14 | . | TRBJ2-3 | TRBD1 | TRBV6-6 | CASRPRSQGDTQYF | TGTGCCAGCAGGCCCCGTTCACAGGGGGATACGCAGTATTTT
16 | once | TRBJ2-5 | . | TRBV30 | CAWSVGVKAAQETQYF | TGTGCCTGGAGTGTAGGGGTAAAGGCGGCTCAAGAGACCCAGTACTTC
11 | . | TRBJ1-2 | . | TRBV20-1 | CSAQGQGGYTF | TGCAGTGCACAGGGTCAGGGTGGCTACACCTTC
13 | . | TRBJ2-7 | TRBD2 | TRBV7-7 | CASSLAGANEQYF | TGTGCCAGCAGCCTAGCGGGAGCAAACGAGCAGTACTTC